This T cell receptor beta chain is drawn from a study of read filtering for tumor transcriptome and immune sequencing. Study information: Patients were 17 male and some 15 female, mean age approximately 70 years, range about 45 to 85. RNA-seq yielded only 85 to 1273 TCR reads, IR-seq about 3.5 to 10.27 million.

V shed 0 bases and J shed 5 bases, with 10 bases lying between them. The CDR3 is 14 amino acids. Germline CDR1 is MGHRA and CDR2 is YSYEKL. From about 400 ng of RNA, a library with molecular barcoded alpha/delta and beta/gamma adaptors was made. MiXCR, run by TCRdb on the reads, gives a single entry per CDR3 protein. The sample consists of 40,000 or so distinct CDR3 sequences, 14% of them appearing once. This clonotype came up many times. What it binds is unknown. Overall study results and limits: This fraction held mixed bone marrow immune cells after CD138-negative sorting. RNA-seq captured clonotypes less deeply and reliably than IR-seq.

The chain employs TRBV4-1 and TRBJ1-1; D is undetermined. This sequence was found in a donor aged 40 or older with multiple myeloma. Source material: a population of CD138-negative cells sorted from bone marrow. The CDR3 sequence is CASSQETIGTEAFF. The CDR3 DNA reads as TGCGCCAGCAGCCAAGAAACCATTGGGACTGAAGCTTTCTTT.